The rows below give T cell receptor beta chains drawn from one sample of a study of T-cell reconstitution after alpha-beta-depleted transplantation in children. TCRdb called the PCR reads again in MiXCR, with one record for every CDR3 protein. The sample carries 150,000 to 200,000 distinct CDR3 sequences, roughly 7.5% recorded once. This specimen was PBMCs from the stem cell graft donor, taken from the stem cell graft. The receptors were sampled from a human donor who donated a stem cell graft to a child with Wiskott-Aldrich syndrome. Both conserved end residues are part of each CDR3. Each record gives: clone size, V gene, J gene, D gene, CDR3 protein, CDR3 DNA. A D gene is named only where the DNA matches it firmly. The size entry is marked missing in some rows and otherwise reads once, few, many or a size class.

>many|TRBV6-5|TRBJ2-7|TRBD1
CASSPGTGDSYEQYF
TGTGCCAGCAGTCCTGGGACAGGGGACTCCTACGAGCAGTACTTC
>.|TRBV11-2|TRBJ2-7|TRBD2
CASSPWGTSGRRSYEQYF
TGTGCCAGCAGCCCCTGGGGGACTAGCGGGAGGAGGTCCTACGAGCAGTACTTC
>many|TRBV5-1|TRBJ1-2|TRBD1
CASSLGDRTYGYTF
TGCGCCAGCAGCTTGGGGGACAGAACCTATGGCTACACCTTC
>few|TRBV30|TRBJ2-2|.
CAWSAGAGRWIGELFF
TGTGCCTGGAGTGCGGGGGCGGGACGGTGGATTGGGGAGCTGTTTTTT
>many|TRBV15|TRBJ2-4|.
CATSRGGGGFWNIQYF
TGTGCCACCAGCAGAGGAGGGGGGGGGTTTTGGAACATTCAGTACTTC
>many|TRBV5-1|TRBJ2-3|.
CASSLGQAGDTQYF
TGCGCCAGCAGCTTGGGGCAGGCTGGGGATACGCAGTATTTT
>.|TRBV14|TRBJ2-5|.
CASSPYLIQETQYF
TGTGCCAGCAGTCCGTACCTAATCCAAGAGACCCAGTACTTC
>many|TRBV20-1|TRBJ2-1|TRBD2
CSARPGTSVYNEQFF
TGCAGTGCTAGACCCGGGACTAGCGTCTACAATGAGCAGTTCTTC
>many|TRBV6-1|TRBJ1-5|TRBD1
CASRGTGSNQPQHF
TGTGCCAGCAGAGGGACAGGGAGCAATCAGCCCCAGCATTTT
>many|TRBV7-6|TRBJ2-1|TRBD1
CASSLAGQGRGEQFF
TGTGCCAGCAGCTTAGCCGGACAGGGGAGGGGTGAGCAGTTCTTC
>many|TRBV13|TRBJ2-1|.
CASSLGQGRGLGNEQFF
TGTGCCAGCAGCTTAGGCCAAGGCAGGGGTTTGGGCAATGAGCAGTTCTTC
>few|TRBV2|TRBJ2-3|TRBD2
CASFGRASGDTDTQYF
TGTGCCAGCTTCGGGAGGGCTAGCGGGGACACAGATACGCAGTATTTT
>few|TRBV28|TRBJ1-1|.
CASAPGTAGNTEAFF
TGTGCCAGCGCCCCGGGTACGGCCGGGAACACTGAAGCTTTCTTT